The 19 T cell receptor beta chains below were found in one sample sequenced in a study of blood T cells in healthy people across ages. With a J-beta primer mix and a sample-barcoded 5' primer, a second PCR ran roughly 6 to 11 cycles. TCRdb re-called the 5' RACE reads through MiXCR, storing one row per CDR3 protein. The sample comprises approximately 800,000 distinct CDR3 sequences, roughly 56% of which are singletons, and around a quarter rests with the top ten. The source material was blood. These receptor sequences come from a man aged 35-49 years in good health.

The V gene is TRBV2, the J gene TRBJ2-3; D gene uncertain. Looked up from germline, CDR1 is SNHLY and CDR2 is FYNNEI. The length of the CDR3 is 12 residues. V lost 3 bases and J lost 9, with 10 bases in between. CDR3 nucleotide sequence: TGTGCCAGCAGTGACGTTAGGGTGACGCAGTATTTT. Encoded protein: CASSDVRVTQYF.

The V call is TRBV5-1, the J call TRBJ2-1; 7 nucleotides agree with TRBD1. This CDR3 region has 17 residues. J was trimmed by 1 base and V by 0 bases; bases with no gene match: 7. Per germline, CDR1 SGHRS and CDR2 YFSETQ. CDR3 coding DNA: TGCGCCAGCAGCTTGGCATCGGGCAGGGGGTCCTACAATGAGCAGTTCTTC. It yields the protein CASSLASGRGSYNEQFF.

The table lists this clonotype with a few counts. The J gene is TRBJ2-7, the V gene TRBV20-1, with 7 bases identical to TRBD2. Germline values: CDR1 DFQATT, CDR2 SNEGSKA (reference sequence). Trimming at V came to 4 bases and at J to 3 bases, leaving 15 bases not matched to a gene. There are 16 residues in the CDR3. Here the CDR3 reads CSATKGDYASFYEQYF. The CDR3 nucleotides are TGCAGTGCTACGAAAGGGGACTATGCGAGCTTCTACGAGCAGTACTTC.

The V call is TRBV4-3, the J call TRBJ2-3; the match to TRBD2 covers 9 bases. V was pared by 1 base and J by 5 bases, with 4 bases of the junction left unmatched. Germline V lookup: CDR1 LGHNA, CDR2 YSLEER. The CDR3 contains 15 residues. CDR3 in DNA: TGCGCCAGCAGCCAAGTTCCAGCGGGAGGAGATACGCAGTATTTT. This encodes CASSQVPAGGDTQYF.

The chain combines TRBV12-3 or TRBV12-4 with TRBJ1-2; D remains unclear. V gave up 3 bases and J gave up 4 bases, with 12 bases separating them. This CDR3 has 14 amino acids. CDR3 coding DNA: TGTGCCAGCAGTTTTGGTTCTGGTATCTATGGCTACACCTTC. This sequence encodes CASSFGSGIYGYTF.

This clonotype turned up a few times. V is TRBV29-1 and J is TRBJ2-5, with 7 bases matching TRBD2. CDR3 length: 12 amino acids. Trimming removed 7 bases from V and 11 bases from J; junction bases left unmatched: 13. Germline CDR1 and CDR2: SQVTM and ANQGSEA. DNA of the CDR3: TGCAGCGCCCTGCCGGGAGGCGATGAGCAGTACTTC. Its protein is CSALPGGDEQYF.

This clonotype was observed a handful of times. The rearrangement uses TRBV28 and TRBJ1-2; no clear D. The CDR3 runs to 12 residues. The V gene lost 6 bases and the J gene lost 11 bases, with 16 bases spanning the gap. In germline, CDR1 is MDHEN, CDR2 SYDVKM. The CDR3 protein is CASRKSLLVYTF. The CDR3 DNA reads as TGTGCCAGCAGGAAGAGCCTCCTCGTTTACACCTTC.

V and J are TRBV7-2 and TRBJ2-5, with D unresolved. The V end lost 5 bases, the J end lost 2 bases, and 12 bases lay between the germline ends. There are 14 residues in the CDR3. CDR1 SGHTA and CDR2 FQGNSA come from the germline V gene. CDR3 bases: TGTGCCAGCAGCGGAACACAGAGTCAAGAGACCCAGTACTTC. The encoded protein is CASSGTQSQETQYF.

CDR3 nucleotides: TGTGCCAGCAGCTTACTCCGCCGGGAGGGCTACGAGCAGTACTTC. It translates to CASSLLRREGYEQYF. V gene TRBV7-3 combines with J gene TRBJ2-7, with TRBD2 matching 8 bases. Germline CDR1 reads SGHTA; CDR2 reads FQGTGA. Trimming at V came to 2 bases and at J to 3 bases, leaving 6 bases not matched to a gene. The CDR3 has 15 residues.

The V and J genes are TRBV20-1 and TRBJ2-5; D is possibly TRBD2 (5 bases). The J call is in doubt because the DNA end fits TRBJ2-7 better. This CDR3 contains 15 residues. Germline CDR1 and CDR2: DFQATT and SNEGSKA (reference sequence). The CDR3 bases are TGCAGTGCTAGTGGTCCCCGCGCGGGCCGAAACGAGCAGTACTTC. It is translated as CSASGPRAGRNEQYF.

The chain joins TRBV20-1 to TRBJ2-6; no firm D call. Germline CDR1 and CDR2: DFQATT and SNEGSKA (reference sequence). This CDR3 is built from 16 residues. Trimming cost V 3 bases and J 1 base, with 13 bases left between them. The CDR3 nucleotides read TGCAGTGCTAGGTTTTGGAGTGGTTCTGGGGCCAACGTCCTGACTTTC. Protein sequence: CSARFWSGSGANVLTF.

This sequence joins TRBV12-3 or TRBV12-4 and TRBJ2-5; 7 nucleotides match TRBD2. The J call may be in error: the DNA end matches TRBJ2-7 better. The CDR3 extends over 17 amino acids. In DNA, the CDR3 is TGTGCCAGCAGTTCCATACTGCAAGCGGGATTTGCAAACGAGCAGTACTTC. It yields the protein CASSSILQAGFANEQYF.

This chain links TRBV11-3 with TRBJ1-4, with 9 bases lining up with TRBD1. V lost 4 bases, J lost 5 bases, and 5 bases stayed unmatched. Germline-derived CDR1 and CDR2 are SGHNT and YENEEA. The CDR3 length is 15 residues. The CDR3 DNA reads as TGTGCCAGCAGCTCGCTGACAGGGGGAAATGAAAAACTGTTTTTT. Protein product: CASSSLTGGNEKLFF.

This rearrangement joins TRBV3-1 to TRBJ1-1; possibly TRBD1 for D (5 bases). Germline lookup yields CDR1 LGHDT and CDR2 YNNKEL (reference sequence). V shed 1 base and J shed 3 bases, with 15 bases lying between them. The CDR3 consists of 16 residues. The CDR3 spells CASSQGSSGAYTEAFF. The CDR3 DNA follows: TGTGCCAGCAGCCAAGGCAGTTCCGGGGCCTACACTGAAGCTTTCTTT. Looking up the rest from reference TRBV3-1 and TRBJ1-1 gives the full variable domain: DTAVSQTPKYLVTQMGNDKSIKCEQNLGHDTMYWYKQDSKKFLKIMFSYNNKELIINETVPNRFSPKSPDKAHLNLHINSLELGDSAVYFCASSQGSSGAYTEAFFGQGTRLTVV.

The CDR3 spells CAIRENRETEAFF. CDR3 nucleotide sequence: TGTGCCATCAGGGAGAACAGGGAGACCGAAGCTTTCTTT. The chain has TRBV10-3 and TRBJ1-1; the D gene is possibly TRBD1 (6 bases). V was cut by 6 bases and J by 8 bases, with 16 bases left in between. Germline lookup yields CDR1 ENHRY and CDR2 SYGVKD. There are 13 residues in the CDR3.

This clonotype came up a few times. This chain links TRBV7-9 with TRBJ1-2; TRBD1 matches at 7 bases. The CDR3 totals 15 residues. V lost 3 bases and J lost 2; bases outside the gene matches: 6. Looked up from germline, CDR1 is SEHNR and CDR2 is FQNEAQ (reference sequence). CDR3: CASSFYGGQNYGYTF. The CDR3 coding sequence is TGTGCCAGCAGCTTTTACGGGGGACAGAACTATGGCTACACCTTC.

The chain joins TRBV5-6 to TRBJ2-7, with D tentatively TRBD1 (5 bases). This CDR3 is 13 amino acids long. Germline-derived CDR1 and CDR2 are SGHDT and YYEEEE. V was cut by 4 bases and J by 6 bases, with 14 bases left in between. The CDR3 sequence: CASSVRGIGEQYF. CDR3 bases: TGTGCCAGCAGCGTTAGGGGAATCGGCGAGCAGTACTTC.

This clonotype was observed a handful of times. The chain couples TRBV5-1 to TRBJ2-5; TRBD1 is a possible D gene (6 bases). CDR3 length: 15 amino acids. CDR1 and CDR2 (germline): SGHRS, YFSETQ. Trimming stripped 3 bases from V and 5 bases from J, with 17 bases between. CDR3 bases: TGCGCCAGCAGCTCGGCCGGATACAGGGTTGAGACCCAGTACTTC. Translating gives CASSSAGYRVETQYF.

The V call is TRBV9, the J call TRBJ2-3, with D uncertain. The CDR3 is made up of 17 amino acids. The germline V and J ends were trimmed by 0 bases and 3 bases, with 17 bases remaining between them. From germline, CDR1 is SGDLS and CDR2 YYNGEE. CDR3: CASSVDPSGLVTDTQYF. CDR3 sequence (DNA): TGTGCCAGCAGCGTAGATCCAAGTGGGCTAGTAACAGATACGCAGTATTTT.